This T cell receptor beta chain was obtained from a study of regulatory T cells in long-lasting Graves disease. About the study: The study counted Graves' disease as persistent given over 5 years of antithyroid drugs and positive TSH receptor antibodies.

In this sample, this clonotype turned up many times. Its target is not known. Whole-study results and caveats: It was in persistent disease that TRBV28, TRBJ1-2 and TRBJ2-5 were favored.

CDR3-region Arm-PCR and iRepertoire HTBI primers produced the TCR beta libraries. TCRdb analysed the multiplex PCR reads with MiXCR anew, one entry per CDR3 protein. Altogether 300,000 to 350,000 distinct CDR3 sequences are present, around 20% being singletons, with the ten largest covering about 29%. As to time point: persistent/refractory GD, antithyroid drugs over 5 years with positive TRAb. RNA from PBMCs was the source of the TCR library. Diagnoses of Graves' disease were made by American Thyroid Association guidelines. Trimming removed 5 bases at V and 1 base at J, with 2 bases between. The germline V gene has CDR1 MDHEN and CDR2 SYDVKM. The CDR3 extends over 11 amino acids.

Specimen: peripheral blood mononuclear cells (PBMCs), collected when the disease was refractory, from a patient treated with antithyroid drugs. The receptor was derived from a female donor with Graves disease. The chain is built from TRBV28 and TRBJ1-2; no definite D call. DNA for the CDR3: TGTGCCAGCAGTGGTAACTATGGCTACACCTTC. Encoded protein: CASSGNYGYTF.